These 28 T cell receptor beta chains were sequenced from one sample in a study of blood T cell repertoires in COVID-19. This table comes from immunoSEQ multiplex PCR, and its TCRdb copy is limited to in-frame clones, with some not included. Of about 290,000 clones detected, over 85% appear once; the ten largest clones hold more than 9.5%. Input material: peripheral blood. These receptors were taken from a woman aged 30 to 39 with COVID-19, enrolled during active disease.

The rearrangement links TRBV5-4 to TRBJ1-2; 8 bases match TRBD1. V lost 0 bases and J lost 5; bases outside the gene matches: 6. CDR1 SGHNT and CDR2 YYREEE come from the germline V gene (reference sequence). This CDR3 contains 15 residues. The CDR3 reads CASSLEQGGWYGYTF. DNA of the CDR3: TGTGCCAGCAGCTTGGAACAGGGGGGGTGGTATGGCTACACCTTC.

The genes are TRBV5-1 and TRBJ2-1; D ambiguous. Germline loops: CDR1 SGHRS, CDR2 YFSETQ. V was clipped by 4 bases and J by 8 bases, with 10 bases between them. This CDR3 comprises 12 residues. As DNA, the CDR3 is TGCGCCAGCAGCCCGTATCGGGATGAGCAGTTCTTC. It encodes CASSPYRDEQFF.

The genes are TRBV6-7 and TRBJ2-1; 7 bases are shared with TRBD2. TRBV6-7 is an open reading frame whose function is uncertain. The J segment lost 7 bases and the V segment lost 7 bases, leaving 13 bases of the junction unmatched. This CDR3 has 15 residues. CDR3: CASTIWKRGQNEQFF. CDR3 nucleotides: TGTGCCAGCACGATCTGGAAGCGGGGCCAGAATGAGCAGTTCTTC.

V is TRBV5-5 and J is TRBJ1-1, with 10 bases matching TRBD1. The trim removed 3 bases at V and 5 bases at J, leaving 4 bases unmatched. CDR3 length equals 14 residues. Germline V gene sequence: CDR1 SGHKS, CDR2 YYEKEE (reference sequence). The CDR3 loop reads CASSSGTGVTEAFF. The CDR3 DNA is TGTGCCAGCAGCTCCGGGACAGGGGTGACTGAAGCTTTCTTT. The full variable domain, completed using reference TRBV5-5 and TRBJ1-1, is DAGVTQSPTHLIKTRGQQVTLRCSPISGHKSVSWYQQVLGQGPQFIFQYYEKEERGRGNFPDRFSARQFPNYSSELNVNALLLGDSALYLCASSSGTGVTEAFFGQGTRLTVV.

This chain uses TRBV5-5 with TRBJ2-7; 9 nucleotides agree with TRBD1. Losses at the gene ends were 3 bases for V and 0 bases for J; bases not matched to a gene: 1. The CDR3 runs to 14 residues. Germline assignment: CDR1 SGHKS and CDR2 YYEKEE (reference sequence). The CDR3 spells CASSWGQGSYEQYF. In DNA, the CDR3 is TGTGCCAGCAGCTGGGGACAGGGCTCCTACGAGCAGTACTTC.

The chain links TRBV5-1 to TRBJ1-1; unclear D gene. CDR1 SGHRS and CDR2 YFSETQ come from the germline V gene. This CDR3 comprises 14 residues. V lost 0 bases to trimming and J lost 1 base, with 7 bases between them. In nucleotides, the CDR3 is TGCGCCAGCAGCTTGGGAACAGCGAACACTGAAGCTTTCTTT. Its protein is CASSLGTANTEAFF.

The chain is built from TRBV6-5 and TRBJ1-2; TRBD1 agrees at 8 bases. In germline, CDR1 is MNHEY, CDR2 SVGAGI. With V trimmed by 2 bases and J by 5 bases, 7 bases remained unmatched. The length of the CDR3 is 15 residues. The CDR3 sequence: CASSYRTGPWYGYTF. Here the CDR3 DNA reads TGTGCCAGCAGTTACAGGACAGGGCCCTGGTATGGCTACACCTTC.

This chain connects TRBV7-8 to TRBJ1-2, with a tentative D call TRBD1 (5 bases). The CDR3 has 15 residues. Trimming cost V 3 bases and J 1 base, with 12 bases left between them. Per germline, CDR1 SGHVS and CDR2 FQNEAQ. CDR3 in DNA: TGTGCCAGCAGCTTGGGACGGGGGAGTAACTATGGCTACACCTTC. Protein product: CASSLGRGSNYGYTF.

The rearrangement uses TRBV5-4 and TRBJ2-3; the match to TRBD2 covers 8 bases. CDR3 length: 15 amino acids. Trimming took 5 bases from V and 5 from J; bases not matched to a gene: 10. Germline V gene lookup returns CDR1 SGHNT and CDR2 YYREEE (reference sequence). The CDR3 DNA reads as TGTGCCAGCAGTGTCCGGGGGGGTGGTAAAGATACGCAGTATTTT. Protein product: CASSVRGGGKDTQYF.

As DNA, the CDR3 is TGTGCCAGCAGCCGTAGCGGGGGTACCACCTACGAGCAGTACTTC. Its protein product is CASSRSGGTTYEQYF. The J gene is TRBJ2-7, the V gene TRBV7-8; TRBD2 aligns across 9 bases. CDR3 size: 15 residues. Germline CDR1 reads SGHVS; CDR2 reads FQNEAQ. Trimming at V came to 5 bases and at J to 2 bases, leaving 7 bases not matched to a gene.

This chain uses TRBV6-4 with TRBJ1-1; TRBD1 is a possible D gene (5 bases). V lost 0 bases and J 8 bases, leaving 10 bases between the germline ends. The germline V gene has CDR1 MRHNA and CDR2 SNTAGT. The CDR3 is made up of 13 amino acids. The CDR3 loop is CASSDSKGLEAFF. The CDR3 DNA reads as TGTGCCAGCAGTGACTCGAAGGGGTTAGAAGCTTTCTTT.

The chain links TRBV11-2 to TRBJ2-3, with TRBD1 matching over 8 bases. Germline values: CDR1 SGHAT, CDR2 FQNNGV. After removal of 4 bases from V and 5 bases from J, the junction contained 8 bases not matched to a gene. CDR3 size: 15 residues. The CDR3 sequence: CASSSGAGGQDTQYF. The CDR3 nucleotides read TGTGCCAGCAGCTCCGGCGCAGGGGGCCAAGATACGCAGTATTTT.

The chain recombines TRBV6-5 with TRBJ2-2; a weak D match, TRBD2 (7 bases). The CDR3 is made up of 15 amino acids. V was clipped by 6 bases and J by 4 bases, with 15 bases between them. Germline values: CDR1 MNHEY, CDR2 SVGAGI. This CDR3 is CASSLYGGLTGELFF. In nucleotides, the CDR3 is TGTGCCAGCAGCCTTTACGGGGGGCTCACCGGGGAGCTGTTTTTT.

The rearrangement joins TRBV15 to TRBJ2-5; 10 bases are shared with TRBD1. Germline assignment: CDR1 LNHNV and CDR2 YYDKDF (reference sequence). The CDR3 consists of 16 residues. V lost 3 bases, J lost 5 bases, and 9 bases stayed unmatched. CDR3 sequence (DNA): TGTGCCACCAGCAGGGCCTCGGGACAGGGGAAGGAGACCCAGTACTTC. This sequence encodes CATSRASGQGKETQYF.

This chain connects TRBV9 to TRBJ1-6, with D possibly TRBD1 on 6 matching bases. Trimming left V 0 bases short and J 7 bases short, with 11 bases between. Germline V lookup: CDR1 SGDLS, CDR2 YYNGEE. This CDR3 is 15 amino acids long. CDR3 residues: CASSVEQGGNSPLHF. The CDR3 bases are TGTGCCAGCAGCGTAGAACAGGGTGGAAATTCACCCCTCCACTTT.

This clone was observed a handful of times. This chain uses TRBV7-8 with TRBJ1-3, with D possibly being TRBD1 (6 bases). CDR1 is SGHVS, CDR2 FQNEAQ, per germline. Trimming took 1 base from V and 0 from J, leaving 7 bases between them. The CDR3 covers 15 residues. The CDR3 region has the DNA TGTGCCAGCAGCTTAGTACAGGGCTCTGGAAACACCATATATTTT. It translates to CASSLVQGSGNTIYF.

This sequence joins TRBV7-9 and TRBJ1-1; D gene ambiguous. Trimming took off 4 bases at V and 0 bases at J, with 18 bases between the two ends. CDR1 and CDR2 from the germline V gene are SEHNR and FQNEAQ (reference sequence). This CDR3 is 17 amino acids long. CDR3 protein: CASSSSVLVLVNTEAFF. CDR3 coding DNA: TGTGCCAGCAGCTCCTCGGTGTTGGTACTAGTGAACACTGAAGCTTTCTTT.

The V gene is TRBV5-1, the J gene TRBJ2-1; D is unclear. Germline CDR1 reads SGHRS; CDR2 reads YFSETQ. This CDR3 is 14 amino acids long. V lost 7 bases and J lost 0, with 11 bases in between. For the CDR3, the DNA is TGCGCCAGCTGGGCTGATAACTCCTACAATGAGCAGTTCTTC. It specifies CASWADNSYNEQFF.

The chain recombines TRBV3-1 (or the pseudogene TRBV3-2) with TRBJ2-7, with D perhaps TRBD1 (6 bases). The CDR3 contains 13 residues. V lost 3 bases to trimming and J lost 5 bases, with 11 bases between them. Germline V gene data show CDR1 as LGHDT and CDR2 as YNNKEL (reference sequence). This CDR3 is CASSHSGVNEQYF. The CDR3, as DNA: TGTGCCAGCAGCCACTCAGGGGTCAACGAGCAGTACTTC.

The V call is TRBV18, the J call TRBJ1-4; the D gene is possibly TRBD1 (5 bases). The V and J ends lost 2 bases and 5 bases respectively, with 9 bases between them. This CDR3 has 14 residues. CDR1 and CDR2 from the germline V gene are KGHSH and LQKENI. In DNA, the CDR3 is TGTGCCAGCTCACCAGGGCAGGGCAATGAAAAACTGTTTTTT. Its protein product is CASSPGQGNEKLFF.

The rearrangement uses TRBV2 and TRBJ1-2, with D tentatively TRBD1 (5 bases). Germline CDR1 SNHLY, CDR2 FYNNEI. The CDR3 contains 14 residues. V was clipped by 7 bases and J by 2 bases, with 14 bases between them. The CDR3 reads CASTEEGYNYGYTF. CDR3 nucleotide sequence: TGTGCCAGCACCGAGGAGGGGTACAACTATGGCTACACCTTC.

The rearrangement links TRBV7-2 to TRBJ2-5; TRBD2 matches 12 bases. V was pared by 7 bases and J by 2 bases, with 14 bases of the junction left unmatched. The CDR3 is 18 amino acids. Per the germline V gene, CDR1 is SGHTA and CDR2 is FQGNSA. The CDR3 loop reads CASTEASGGAPKQETQYF. In nucleotides, the CDR3 is TGTGCCAGCACCGAAGCTAGCGGGGGGGCCCCAAAGCAAGAGACCCAGTACTTC.

The chain recombines TRBV10-2 with TRBJ2-3; 9 bases match TRBD2. The V gene end was trimmed by 3 bases and the J gene end by 3 bases; junction bases not matched to a gene: 10. The CDR3 runs 17 residues. The V gene's germline CDR1 is WSHSY and CDR2 SAAADI. DNA for the CDR3: TGCGCCAGCAGTGAAGGCGGGGGGGCCTTTTCAACAGATACGCAGTATTTT. This sequence encodes CASSEGGGAFSTDTQYF.

In nucleotides, the CDR3 is TGCGCCAGCAGCTTGACACCCTCCTACGAGCAGTACTTC. Translation: CASSLTPSYEQYF. This chain connects TRBV5-1 to TRBJ2-7; no clear D. The germline gives CDR1 SGHRS, CDR2 YFSETQ. The CDR3 is 13 residues long. V was trimmed by 1 base and J by 0 bases, leaving 5 bases between them.

The V and J genes are TRBV6-4 and TRBJ1-1; 7 nucleotides agree with TRBD1. This CDR3 spans 15 amino acids. V dropped 6 bases and J dropped 2; count of bases not matched to a gene: 9. Germline V gives CDR1 MRHNA, CDR2 SNTAGT. Written as DNA, the CDR3 is TGTGCCAGCAGCCTACAGGGGAGCCCTAACACTGAAGCTTTCTTT. It encodes CASSLQGSPNTEAFF.

The chain employs TRBV5-8 and TRBJ1-4, with 9 positions matching TRBD1. The CDR3 spans 17 residues. Germline trimming cut 3 bases from V and 0 bases from J; bases unmatched to any gene: 6. The germline V gene has CDR1 SGHTS and CDR2 YDEGEE. In nucleotides, the CDR3 is TGTGCCAGCAGCTCCCCGGGACAGGGCGCAACTAATGAAAAACTGTTTTTT. Its protein is CASSSPGQGATNEKLFF.

The V and J genes are TRBV14 and TRBJ1-6, with TRBD1 as a possible D gene (5 bases). The CDR3 spans 19 residues. The V end was cut by 0 bases, the J end by 1 base, with 16 bases between. Germline values: CDR1 SGHDN, CDR2 FVKESK. CDR3 residues: CASSQDLFREESYNSPLHF. CDR3 bases: TGTGCCAGCAGCCAAGATCTGTTCAGGGAGGAATCCTATAATTCACCCCTCCACTTT.

The table lists this clone with a count of one. The chain links TRBV5-6 to TRBJ2-1, with D perhaps matching TRBD1 (6 bases). The CDR3 is 14 amino acids. Germline values: CDR1 SGHDT, CDR2 YYEEEE. V lost 5 bases and J 4 bases, leaving 13 bases between the germline ends. Written as DNA, the CDR3 is TGTGCCAGCAGTACAGGGTCGGGATACAATGAGCAGTTCTTC. It encodes CASSTGSGYNEQFF. Filled out from reference TRBV5-6 and TRBJ2-1, the complete variable domain reads DAGVTQSPTHLIKTRGQQVTLRCSPKSGHDTVSWYQQALGQGPQFIFQYYEEEERQRGNFPDRFSGHQFPNYSSELNVNALLLGDSALYLCASSTGSGYNEQFFGPGTRLTVL.